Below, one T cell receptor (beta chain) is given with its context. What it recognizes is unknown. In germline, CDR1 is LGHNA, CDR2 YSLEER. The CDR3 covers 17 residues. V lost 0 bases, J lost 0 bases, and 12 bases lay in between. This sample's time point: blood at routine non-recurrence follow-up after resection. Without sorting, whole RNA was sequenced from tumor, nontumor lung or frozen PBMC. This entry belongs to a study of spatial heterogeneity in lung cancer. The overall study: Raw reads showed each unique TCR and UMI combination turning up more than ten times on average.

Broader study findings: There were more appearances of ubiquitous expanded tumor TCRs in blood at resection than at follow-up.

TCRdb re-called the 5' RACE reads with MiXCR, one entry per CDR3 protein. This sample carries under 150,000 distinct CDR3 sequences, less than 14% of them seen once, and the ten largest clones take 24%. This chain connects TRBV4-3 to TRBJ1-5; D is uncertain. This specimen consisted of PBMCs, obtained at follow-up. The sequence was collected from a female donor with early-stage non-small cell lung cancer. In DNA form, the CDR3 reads TGCGCCAGCAGCCAAGATCGCTCGACATATAGCAATCAGCCCCAGCATTTT. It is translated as CASSQDRSTYSNQPQHF.